Each of the 15 T cell receptor beta chains below was sequenced from the same sample in a study of blood T cell repertoires in COVID-19. Some clones are missing from TCRdb's copy, which holds only in-frame ones; the method was immunoSEQ multiplex PCR. The data show about 220,000 clones, 80% to 90% seen once. The sequenced sample consisted of PBMCs or T cells enriched from blood (not recorded which). All receptors come from a woman between 18 and 29 years old in a cohort exposed to, infected with or recovered from COVID-19 (not recorded which).

The V call is TRBV19, the J call TRBJ2-7, with D possibly being TRBD1 (5 bases). Germline values: CDR1 LNHDA, CDR2 SQIVND (reference sequence). V lost 7 bases and J 4 bases, leaving 17 bases between the germline ends. The CDR3 totals 14 residues. The chain's CDR3 is CASKEQHSGYEQYF. The CDR3 DNA reads TGTGCCAGTAAAGAACAACACTCAGGGTACGAGCAGTACTTC.

The chain couples TRBV4-2 to TRBJ1-6; D might be TRBD1 (5 bases). The V end was cut by 0 bases, the J end by 6 bases, with 18 bases between. The germline V gene encodes CDR1 LGHNA and CDR2 YNFKEQ. The CDR3 is made up of 18 amino acids. The CDR3, as DNA: TGTGCCAGCAGCCAAGAATGGCGGGGACGGGATGGTAATTCACCCCTCCACTTT. Translation: CASSQEWRGRDGNSPLHF.

The CDR3 here is CASSSGLSYEQYF. The CDR3 region has the DNA TGTGCCAGTAGTAGCGGCCTTTCCTACGAGCAGTACTTC. The rearrangement uses TRBV19 and TRBJ2-7; D call uncertain. The ends were cut back, 4 bases at V and 1 base at J, with 8 bases in the middle. CDR3 size: 13 residues. Germline V CDR1 and CDR2: LNHDA, SQIVND (reference sequence).

The chain is built from TRBV29-1 and TRBJ1-3, with D possibly matching TRBD1 (6 bases). Trimming stripped 6 bases from V and 5 bases from J, with 17 bases between. The CDR3 has 14 residues. Germline values: CDR1 SQVTM, CDR2 ANQGSEA. CDR3 nucleotides: TGCAGCGTCGGAACAGGGTTAGGTAGAAACACCATATATTTT. This encodes CSVGTGLGRNTIYF. The full variable domain, rest sourced from reference TRBV29-1 and TRBJ1-3, is SAVISQKPSRDICQRGTSLTIQCQVDSQVTMMFWYRQQPGQSLTLIATANQGSEATYESGFVIDKFPISRPNLTFSTLTVSNMSPEDSSIYLCSVGTGLGRNTIYFGEGSWLTVV.

The chain joins TRBV7-3 to TRBJ2-1; TRBD2 is a possible D gene (6 bases). CDR3 length equals 13 residues. In germline, CDR1 is SGHTA, CDR2 FQGTGA. Trimming removed 5 bases at V and 9 bases at J, with 14 bases between. The CDR3 DNA is TGTGCCAGCAGCCCACAGGAGGGGACTGAGCAGTTCTTC. This translates into CASSPQEGTEQFF.

The chain uses TRBV6-6 and TRBJ1-5; possibly TRBD1 for D (5 bases). V lost 0 bases and J lost 5, with 8 bases in between. CDR1 MNHNY and CDR2 SVGAGI come from the germline V gene (reference sequence). The CDR3 totals 14 residues. The CDR3 DNA follows: TGTGCCAGCAGTTACTCGGCAGGGCATCAGCCCCAGCATTTT. Protein sequence: CASSYSAGHQPQHF.

This chain joins TRBV19 and TRBJ1-3; D not resolved. The CDR3 is made up of 14 amino acids. The V gene's germline CDR1 is LNHDA and CDR2 SQIVND (reference sequence). V lost 1 base to trimming and J lost 4 bases, with 8 bases between them. CDR3 nucleotides: TGTGCCAGTAGTATAGTTAACAGCGGAAACACCATATATTTT. Translating gives CASSIVNSGNTIYF.

DNA for the CDR3: TGTGCCAGCAGCTTAGTGGATTGGGCGGTCGGGGGTTCACCCCTCCACTTT. Amino acid sequence: CASSLVDWAVGGSPLHF. The V gene is TRBV7-9, the J gene TRBJ1-6; a possible D gene is TRBD1 (5 bases). Germline V gene lookup returns CDR1 SEHNR and CDR2 FQNEAQ (reference sequence). The ends were cut back, 1 base at V and 9 bases at J, with 19 bases in the middle. CDR3 length: 17 amino acids. Combining the CDR3 with reference TRBV7-9 and TRBJ1-6 gives the whole variable domain DTGVSQNPRHKITKRGQNVTFRCDPISEHNRLYWYRQTLGQGPEFLTYFQNEAQLEKSRLLSDRFSAERPKGSFSTLEIQRTEQGDSAMYLCASSLVDWAVGGSPLHFGNGTRLTVT.

The rearrangement uses TRBV11-3 and TRBJ2-3; 7 bases fit TRBD2. Unmatched junction bases numbered 12, after V lost 5 bases and J lost 4 bases. The CDR3 spans 16 residues. Germline V gene sequence: CDR1 SGHNT, CDR2 YENEEA. The CDR3 sequence: CASSARGGGSADTQYF. The CDR3 bases are TGTGCCAGCAGCGCCCGTGGCGGGGGTTCGGCAGATACGCAGTATTTT.

The chain joins TRBV29-1 to TRBJ1-1; 12 nucleotides agree with TRBD1. CDR3 length: 14 residues. J lost 3 bases, V lost 3 bases, and 2 bases had no gene match. Germline V gives CDR1 SQVTM, CDR2 ANQGSEA. The CDR3 protein is CSVEGQGAHTEAFF. CDR3 DNA: TGCAGCGTTGAGGGACAGGGGGCTCACACTGAAGCTTTCTTT.

The chain is built from TRBV12-3 or TRBV12-4 and TRBJ1-1, with D uncertain. The CDR3 consists of 13 residues. Trimming removed 1 base from V and 1 base from J, with 4 bases in between. CDR3 sequence reads: CASSLERNTEAFF. The CDR3 DNA sequence: TGTGCCAGCAGTTTAGAGCGGAACACTGAAGCTTTCTTT.

The V call is TRBV3-1 (or the pseudogene TRBV3-2), the J call TRBJ2-2, with TRBD2 matching 12 bases. CDR1 LGHDT and CDR2 YNNKEL come from the germline V gene (reference sequence). There are 20 residues in the CDR3. V lost 2 bases, J lost 2 bases, and 12 bases stayed unmatched. CDR3 bases: TGTGCCAGCAGCCAACAGTGGCTAGCGGGGGGGCCCCACAACACCGGGGAGCTGTTTTTT. This sequence encodes CASSQQWLAGGPHNTGELFF.

The chain uses TRBV3-1 (or the pseudogene TRBV3-2) and TRBJ2-5, with 8 bases identical to TRBD2. The CDR3 has 13 residues. Germline V gene sequence: CDR1 LGHDT, CDR2 YNNKEL (reference sequence). Trimming cost V 8 bases and J 5 bases; bases outside gene matches: 7. CDR3 in amino acids: CASELAVDETQYF. DNA for the CDR3: TGTGCCAGCGAACTAGCGGTGGACGAGACCCAGTACTTC.

V is TRBV6-5 and J is TRBJ1-6, with D perhaps matching TRBD1 (6 bases). Germline loops: CDR1 MNHEY, CDR2 SVGAGI. There are 13 residues in the CDR3. V lost 4 bases, J lost 10 bases, and 11 bases lay in between. CDR3: CASSSQGQSPLHF. The CDR3 region has the DNA TGTGCCAGCAGTTCACAGGGCCAATCACCCCTCCACTTT.

The J gene is TRBJ1-3, the V gene TRBV5-1; perhaps TRBD1 as D (5 bases). This CDR3 is 15 amino acids long. V lost 4 bases and J lost 0, with 11 bases in between. Germline V gene lookup returns CDR1 SGHRS and CDR2 YFSETQ. The DNA for the CDR3 is TGCGCCAGCAGCCCGGGGGTTGTCTCTGGAAACACCATATATTTT. Its protein product is CASSPGVVSGNTIYF.